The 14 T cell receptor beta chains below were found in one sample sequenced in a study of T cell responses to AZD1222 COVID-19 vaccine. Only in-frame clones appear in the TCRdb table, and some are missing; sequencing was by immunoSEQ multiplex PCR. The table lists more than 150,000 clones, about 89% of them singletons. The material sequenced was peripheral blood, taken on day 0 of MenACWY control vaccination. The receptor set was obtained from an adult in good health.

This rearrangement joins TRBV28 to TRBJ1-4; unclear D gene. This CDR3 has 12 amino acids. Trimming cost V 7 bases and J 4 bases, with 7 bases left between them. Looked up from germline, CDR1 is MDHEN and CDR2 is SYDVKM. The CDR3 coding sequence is TGTGCCAGCATCGGGAATAATGAAAAACTGTTTTTT. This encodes CASIGNNEKLFF.

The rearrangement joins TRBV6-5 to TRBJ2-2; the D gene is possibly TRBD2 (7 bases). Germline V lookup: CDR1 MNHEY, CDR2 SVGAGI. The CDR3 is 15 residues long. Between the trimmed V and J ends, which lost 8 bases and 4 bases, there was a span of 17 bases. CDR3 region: CASGRGEGITGELFF. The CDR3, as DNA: TGTGCCAGCGGGAGGGGGGAGGGGATCACCGGGGAGCTGTTTTTT.

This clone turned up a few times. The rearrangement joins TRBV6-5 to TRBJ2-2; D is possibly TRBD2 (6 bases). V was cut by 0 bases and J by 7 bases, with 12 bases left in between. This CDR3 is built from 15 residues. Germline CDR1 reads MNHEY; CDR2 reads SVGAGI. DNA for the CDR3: TGTGCCAGCAGTTACTCGGGACTCCCCATCGGGGAGCTGTTTTTT. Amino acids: CASSYSGLPIGELFF.

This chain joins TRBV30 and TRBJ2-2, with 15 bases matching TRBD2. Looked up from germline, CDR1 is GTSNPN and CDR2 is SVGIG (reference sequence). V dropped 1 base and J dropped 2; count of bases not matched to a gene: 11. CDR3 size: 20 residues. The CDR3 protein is CAWSGEGTSGRTANTGELFF. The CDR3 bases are TGTGCCTGGAGTGGGGAGGGGACTAGCGGGAGGACCGCAAACACCGGGGAGCTGTTTTTT.

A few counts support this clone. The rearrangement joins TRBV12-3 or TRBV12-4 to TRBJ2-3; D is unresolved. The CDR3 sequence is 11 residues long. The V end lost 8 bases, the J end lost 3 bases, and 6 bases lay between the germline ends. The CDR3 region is CASGLTDTQYF. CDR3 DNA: TGTGCCAGCGGTCTTACAGATACGCAGTATTTT.

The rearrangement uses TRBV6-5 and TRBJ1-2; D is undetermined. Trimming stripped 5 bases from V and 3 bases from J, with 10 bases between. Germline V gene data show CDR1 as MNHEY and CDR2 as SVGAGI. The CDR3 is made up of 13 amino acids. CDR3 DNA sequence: TGTGCCAGCAGTAGGGCTTCTGACTATGGCTACACCTTC. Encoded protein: CASSRASDYGYTF.

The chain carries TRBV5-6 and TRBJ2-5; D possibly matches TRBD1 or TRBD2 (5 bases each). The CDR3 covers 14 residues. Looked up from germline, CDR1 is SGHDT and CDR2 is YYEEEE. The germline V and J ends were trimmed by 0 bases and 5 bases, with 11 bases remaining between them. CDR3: CASSLAGGRETQYF. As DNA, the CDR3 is TGTGCCAGCAGCTTGGCTGGGGGTCGCGAGACCCAGTACTTC.

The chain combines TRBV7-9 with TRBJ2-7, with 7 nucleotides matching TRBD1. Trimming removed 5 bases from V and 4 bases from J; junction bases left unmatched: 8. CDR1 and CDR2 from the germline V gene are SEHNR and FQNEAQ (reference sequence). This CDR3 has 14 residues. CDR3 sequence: CASSDRDSFYEQYF. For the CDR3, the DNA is TGTGCCAGCAGCGATCGGGACAGCTTTTACGAGCAGTACTTC.

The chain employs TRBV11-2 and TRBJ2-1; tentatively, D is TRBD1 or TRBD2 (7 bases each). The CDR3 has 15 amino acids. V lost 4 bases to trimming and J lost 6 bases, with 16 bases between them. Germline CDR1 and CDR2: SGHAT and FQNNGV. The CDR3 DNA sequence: TGTGCCAGCAGCTCTACAGGGGAGGGGTCCAATGAGCAGTTCTTC. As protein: CASSSTGEGSNEQFF.

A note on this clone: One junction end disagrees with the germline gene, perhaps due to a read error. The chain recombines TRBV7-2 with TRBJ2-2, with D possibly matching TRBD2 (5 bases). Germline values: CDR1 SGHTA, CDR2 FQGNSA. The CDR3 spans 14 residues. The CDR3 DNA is TGTGCCAGCAACTTAGAGGGCGTCACCGGGGAGCTGTTTTTT. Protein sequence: CASNLEGVTGELFF. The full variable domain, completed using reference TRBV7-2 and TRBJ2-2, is GAGVSQSPSNKVTEKGKDVELRCDPISGHTALYWYRQSLGQGLEFLIYFQGNSAPDKSGLPSDRFSAERTGGSVSTLTIQRTQQEDSAVYLCASNLEGVTGELFFGEGSRLTVL.

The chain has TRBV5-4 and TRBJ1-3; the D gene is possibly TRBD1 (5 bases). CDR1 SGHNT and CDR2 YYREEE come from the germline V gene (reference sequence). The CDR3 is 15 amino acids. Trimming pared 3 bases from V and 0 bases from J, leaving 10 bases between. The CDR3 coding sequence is TGTGCCAGCAGCTCCAGGGAGAGCTCTGGAAACACCATATATTTT. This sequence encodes CASSSRESSGNTIYF.

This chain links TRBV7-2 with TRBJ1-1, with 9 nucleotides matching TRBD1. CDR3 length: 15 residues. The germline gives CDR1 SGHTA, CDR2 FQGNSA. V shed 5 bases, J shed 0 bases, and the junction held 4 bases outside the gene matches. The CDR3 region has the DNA TGTGCCAGCAGCCTAGGGACAGGGTTGAACACTGAAGCTTTCTTT. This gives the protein CASSLGTGLNTEAFF.

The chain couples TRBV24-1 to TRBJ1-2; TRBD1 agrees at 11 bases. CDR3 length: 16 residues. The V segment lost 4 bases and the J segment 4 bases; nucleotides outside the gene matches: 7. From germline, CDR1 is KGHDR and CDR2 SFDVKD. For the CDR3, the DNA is TGTGCCACCAGTGAGGGGGGACAGGGGGAGATCTATGGCTACACCTTC. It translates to CATSEGGQGEIYGYTF.

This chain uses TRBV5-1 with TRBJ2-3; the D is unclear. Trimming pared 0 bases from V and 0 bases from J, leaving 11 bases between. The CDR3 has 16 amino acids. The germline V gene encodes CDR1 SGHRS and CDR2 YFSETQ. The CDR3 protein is CASSLEAQASTDTQYF. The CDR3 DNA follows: TGCGCCAGCAGCTTGGAAGCGCAAGCTAGCACAGATACGCAGTATTTT.